The sequence of this TCR beta chain was determined in a study of T-cell memory formation after mild COVID-19. Overall study: Clustering of TCRs was largely donor specific.

Points on this clonotype: Its target is unknown.

It was 5'RACE with constant-segment primers that produced the TCR alpha and TCR beta cDNA libraries, which carried sample barcodes and UMIs. TCRdb recomputed calls from the 5' RACE reads with MiXCR, one row per CDR3 protein. Of roughly 510,000 distinct CDR3 sequences listed, roughly 17% are singletons. Trimming cost V 8 bases and J 2 bases; bases outside gene matches: 10. Per the germline V gene, CDR1 is SGHVS and CDR2 is FNYEAQ. This CDR3 comprises 17 residues. Regarding the study as a whole: CD4+ bias marked clones expanding day 15 to 37, unlike balanced contracting clones. Certain responding clones were present in pre-infection memory, suggesting participation of cross-reactive memory.

V usage is TRBV7-6 and J usage is TRBJ2-3; 13 bases line up with TRBD2. Specimen: PBMCs or a T cell subset sorted from them (not recorded which). The receptor comes from an adult woman who had mild COVID-19 (a few samples of this study predate the infection). Cell type and time point are not known. DNA for the CDR3: TGTGCCAGCCCGGGACTAGCGGGGTCCTCGTACACAGATACGCAGTATTTT. It codes for CASPGLAGSSYTDTQYF.